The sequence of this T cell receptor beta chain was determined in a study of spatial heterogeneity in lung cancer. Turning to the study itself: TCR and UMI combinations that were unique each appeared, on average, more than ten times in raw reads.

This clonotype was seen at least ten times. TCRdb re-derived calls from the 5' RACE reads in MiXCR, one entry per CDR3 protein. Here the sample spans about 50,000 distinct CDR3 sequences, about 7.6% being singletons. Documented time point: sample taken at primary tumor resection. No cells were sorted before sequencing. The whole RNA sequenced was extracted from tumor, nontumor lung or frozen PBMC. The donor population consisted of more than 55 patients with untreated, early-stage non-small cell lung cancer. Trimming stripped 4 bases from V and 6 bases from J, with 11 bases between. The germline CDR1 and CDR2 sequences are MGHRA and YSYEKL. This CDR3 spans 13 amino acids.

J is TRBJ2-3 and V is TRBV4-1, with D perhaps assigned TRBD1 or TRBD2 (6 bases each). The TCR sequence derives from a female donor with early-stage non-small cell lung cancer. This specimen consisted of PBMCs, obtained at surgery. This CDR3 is CASSLGGPDTQYF. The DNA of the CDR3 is TGCGCCAGCAGCCTGGGGGGCCCGGATACGCAGTATTTT.